The present T cell receptor (beta chain) was sequenced within a study of CXCR3-negative and CXCR3-positive naive CD8 T cells. The study, taken as a whole, reports: Similar TRBV-TRBJ usage was seen in naive cells (both CXCR3-negative and CXCR3-positive), but memory cells differed. Hydrophobicity was higher for TRB CDR3s found in CXCR3-positive naive cells than in CXCR3-negative naive cells.

The length of the CDR3 is 14 residues. Germline CDR1 LGHNA, CDR2 YSLEER. Carrying UMI labels, the TRB cDNA libraries were prepared through 5' RACE. No DNA is given; TCRdb re-called the 5' RACE reads and lists each CDR3 protein once. The sample totals some 130,000 distinct CDR3 sequences. On this clonotype itself: What it recognizes is unknown.

CD45RO-CCR7+CD27+CD95- cells counted as naive CD8+ T cells. This TCR derives from a human donor in good health. Some clones in this sample may be carry-over from other donors' samples. Specimen: naive CXCR3+ CD8+ T cells from blood. Subset described: CD45RO-CCR7+CD27+CD95- naive CD8+ T cells expressing CXCR3 (TNR3+). This rearrangement joins TRBV4-3 to TRBJ2-5. The CDR3 protein is CASSLGVAQETQYF.